The table lists the clone carrying this TCR beta chain with many counts. Its antigen is unidentified. The treatment denotes: oral pan-JAK inhibitor, 5-10 mg twice daily. cDNA serving as the sequencing template came from extracted, reverse transcribed RNA. Sequencing used immunoSEQ multiplex PCR; TCRdb keeps in-frame clones, though not all of them. Here the sample spans some 180,000 clones, approximately 50% being singletons. The data are from a study of CD8+ T cells in alopecia areata. Overall study findings and caveats: How baseline CD8+ expansion relates to response remains uncertain (there was one nonresponder). Resident alphabeta T cells of normal skin are also sequenced in scalp samples. There were many expanded lesional clones persisting in scalp and blood during tofacitinib.

CDR1 and CDR2 from the germline V gene are SGHRS and YFSETQ. Between the trimmed V and J ends, which lost 3 bases and 2 bases, there was a span of 13 bases. CDR3 length: 15 amino acids. The chain couples TRBV5-1 to TRBJ2-3; possible D gene TRBD2, 6 bases. Sequenced material: CD8+ T cells sorted from blood, taken at roughly week 52, from a patient treated with tofacitinib. The receptor was isolated from a human donor with alopecia areata. The CDR3 sequence: CASSSAGQVTDTQYF. The CDR3 region has the DNA TGCGCCAGCAGCTCGGCGGGGCAGGTCACAGATACGCAGTATTTT.